The next 10 T cell receptor beta chains were all read from a single sample in a study of CD8+ T cells in alopecia areata. Stated treatment: oral pan-JAK inhibitor, 5-10 mg twice daily. cDNA prepared by RNA extraction and subsequent reverse transcription served as the template for sequencing. Some clones are missing from TCRdb's copy, which holds only in-frame ones; the method was immunoSEQ multiplex PCR. The profile shows a few hundred thousand clones, 66% of them singletons. The sample in question was CD4+ T cells sorted from blood, obtained around week 44, from a patient treated with tofacitinib. These receptors were collected from a human donor with alopecia areata.

This rearrangement joins TRBV25-1 to TRBJ2-1, with D uncertain. Germline CDR1 is MGHDK and CDR2 is SYGVNS. This CDR3 comprises 9 residues. CDR3 bases: TGTACCACATACAATGAGCAGTTCTTC. This gives the protein CTTYNEQFF. Drawing the rest from reference TRBV25-1 and TRBJ2-1, the complete variable domain is EADIYQTPRYLVIGTGKKITLECSQTMGHDKMYWYQQDPGMELHLIHYSYGVNSTEKGDLSSESTVSRIRTEHFPLTLESARPSHTSQYLCTTYNEQFFGPGTRLTVL.

This rearrangement joins TRBV10-3 to TRBJ1-2; tentatively, D is TRBD1 (6 bases). This CDR3 contains 17 residues. Trimming took off 10 bases at V and 1 base at J, with 25 bases between the two ends. Germline values: CDR1 ENHRY, CDR2 SYGVKD. The CDR3 is CATSSTGQANFNYGYTF. In nucleotides, the CDR3 is TGTGCCACGTCCTCTACGGGACAAGCCAATTTTAACTATGGCTACACCTTC.

The gene calls are TRBV2 and TRBJ1-2, with a possible D match to TRBD1 (5 bases). The CDR3 runs to 16 residues. Germline values: CDR1 SNHLY, CDR2 FYNNEI. Trimming removed 7 bases from V and 3 bases from J, with 21 bases in between. CDR3 DNA sequence: TGTGCCAGCACAATAAGGAAGTCGTTGGGGGACTATGGCTACACCTTC. As protein: CASTIRKSLGDYGYTF.

The rearrangement joins TRBV5-6 to TRBJ2-4; D might be TRBD1 or TRBD2, each matching 5 bases. Germline V CDR1 and CDR2: SGHDT, YYEEEE. V was trimmed by 0 bases and J by 3 bases, leaving 10 bases between them. This CDR3 has 15 residues. In DNA, the CDR3 is TGTGCCAGCAGCTTGGCTGGGGGTTACAAAAACATTCAGTACTTC. It encodes CASSLAGGYKNIQYF.

The chain joins TRBV6-5 to TRBJ1-5; 8 nucleotides agree with TRBD1. Germline V gene data show CDR1 as MNHEY and CDR2 as SVGAGI. The length of the CDR3 is 15 residues. V shed 5 bases, J shed 3 bases, and the junction held 6 bases outside the gene matches. The CDR3 DNA sequence: TGTGCCAGCAGTGGACAGGGAACCTACAATCAGCCCCAGCATTTT. This encodes CASSGQGTYNQPQHF.

Concerning this clone: Distinct nucleotide sequences in the sample also encode this CDR3. The rearrangement uses TRBV5-1 and TRBJ2-5, with a weak D call TRBD2 (6 bases). This CDR3 contains 13 residues. Germline loops: CDR1 SGHRS, CDR2 YFSETQ. V was clipped by 4 bases and J by 2 bases, with 9 bases between them. This CDR3 is CASSPGVQETQYF. The CDR3 DNA follows: TGCGCCAGCAGCCCGGGGGTACAAGAGACCCAGTACTTC.

J is TRBJ1-2 and V is TRBV7-6, with 12 bases aligning to TRBD1. Germline assignment: CDR1 SGHVS and CDR2 FNYEAQ. The CDR3 consists of 18 residues. J was trimmed by 0 bases and V by 0 bases; bases with no gene match: 5. The CDR3 spells CASSLAPGTGGSNYGYTF. The CDR3 DNA reads TGTGCCAGCAGCTTAGCGCCGGGGACAGGGGGCTCTAACTATGGCTACACCTTC.

This chain uses TRBV6-5 with TRBJ1-6, with D maybe TRBD1 (6 bases). CDR1 is MNHEY and CDR2 is SVGAGI in the germline V gene. V shed 4 bases and J shed 10 bases, with 20 bases lying between them. The CDR3 loop spans 16 amino acids. The CDR3 reads CASSSQEGGKGSPLHF. The CDR3 nucleotides read TGTGCCAGCAGTTCCCAGGAAGGGGGAAAGGGCTCACCCCTCCACTTT.

This chain connects TRBV29-1 to TRBJ1-1; TRBD1 matches 9 bases. CDR1 and CDR2 (germline): SQVTM, ANQGSEA. The CDR3 consists of 16 residues. V was clipped by 4 bases and J by 1 base; unmatched bases: 10. The DNA of the CDR3 is TGCAGCGTTGCGGGACAGGGTCAATTCGGGAACACTGAAGCTTTCTTT. Amino acids: CSVAGQGQFGNTEAFF.

A remark on this clone: Compared with germline, one end of the junction differs, possibly owing to a read error. V gene TRBV29-1 combines with J gene TRBJ1-6; D might be TRBD1 (5 bases). CDR1 is SQVTM and CDR2 is ANQGSEA in the germline V gene. The CDR3 runs to 14 residues. The CDR3 sequence is CSVQEGKGNSPLHF. In DNA form, the CDR3 reads TGCAGCGTTCAAGAGGGGAAAGGGAATTCACCCCTCCACTTT.